This T cell receptor beta chain derives from a study of cytomegalovirus exposure and HLA in healthy donors. Findings and limits, study-wide: In terms of immune exposure information, only CMV serostatus was available.

The germline V gene has CDR1 SNHLY and CDR2 FYNNEI. Trimming shortened V by 7 bases and J by 5 bases, and 8 bases separated the two germline ends. The CDR3 runs to 11 residues. As regards this clone: Its antigen is not known.

The PCR was carried out with 60 Vbeta primers and 13 Jbeta primers. Here immunoSEQ multiplex PCR was the method, and the copy in TCRdb shows in-frame clones only, minus some. The sample has around 140,000 clones; about two thirds are singletons. Nominally healthy donors provided the samples, though records likely missed some immune exposures. The chain combines TRBV2 with TRBJ1-2; the D is unclear. Sequencing input: PBMCs. The clonotype comes from a middle-aged man in good health and CMV-seropositive. CDR3 loop: CASNSFYGYTF. The CDR3 DNA sequence: TGTGCCAGCAACAGTTTTTATGGCTACACCTTC.